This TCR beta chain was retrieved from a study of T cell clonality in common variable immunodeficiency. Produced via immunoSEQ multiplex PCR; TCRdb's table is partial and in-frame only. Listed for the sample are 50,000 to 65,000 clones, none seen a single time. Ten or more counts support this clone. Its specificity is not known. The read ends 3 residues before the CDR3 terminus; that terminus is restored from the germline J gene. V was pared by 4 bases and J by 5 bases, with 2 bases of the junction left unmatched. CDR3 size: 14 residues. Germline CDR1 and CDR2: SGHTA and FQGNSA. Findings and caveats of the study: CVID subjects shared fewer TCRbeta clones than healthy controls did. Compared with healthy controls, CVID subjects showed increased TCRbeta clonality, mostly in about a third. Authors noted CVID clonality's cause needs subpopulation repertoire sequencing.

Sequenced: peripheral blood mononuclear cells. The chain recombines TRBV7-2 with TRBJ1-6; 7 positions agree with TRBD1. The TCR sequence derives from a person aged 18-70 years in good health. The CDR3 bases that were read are TGTGCCAGCAGCTGGGGACAGAATAATTCACCC. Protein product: CASSWGQNNSP. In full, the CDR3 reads CASSWGQNNSPLHF.